One and the same sample provided the 11 T cell receptor beta chains below, sequenced in a study of blood T cells in healthy people across ages. Together with a sample-barcoded 5' primer, a J-beta primer mix was included in a second PCR lasting roughly 6 to 12 cycles. TCRdb independently ran MiXCR on the 5' RACE reads; one entry per CDR3 protein. The sample holds 1.5 million or so distinct CDR3 sequences, approximately 42% seen once. Sequenced: blood. The receptors were gathered from a woman younger than 35 in good health.

As concerns this clonotype: This may stem from a read error, because a much larger clone lies one nucleotide away. The gene calls are TRBV5-1 and TRBJ2-1; no reliable D call. Germline V gene sequence: CDR1 SGHRS, CDR2 YFSETQ. CDR3 length: 14 residues. CDR3 bases: TGCGCCCGCAGCTTGCGACCGCCCTCTGATGAGCAGTTCTTC. Amino acids: CARSLRPPSDEQFF.

V is TRBV28 and J is TRBJ2-1; 12 bases are a match to TRBD2. CDR1 MDHEN and CDR2 SYDVKM come from the germline V gene. The length of the CDR3 is 16 residues. J was trimmed by 8 bases and V by 4 bases; bases with no gene match: 9. In nucleotides, the CDR3 is TGTGCCAGCAGTTCCAGACTAGCGGGAGTGGGCTATGAGCAGTTCTTC. Its translation: CASSSRLAGVGYEQFF.

This clonotype has a handful of counts. V usage is TRBV5-1 and J usage is TRBJ1-5, with 9 nucleotides matching TRBD1. The CDR3 totals 16 residues. The junction had 4 bases not matched to a gene; V was cut back by 0 bases and J by 3 bases. The V gene's germline CDR1 is SGHRS and CDR2 YFSETQ. The CDR3 loop is CASSLGTGAYNQPQHF. The CDR3 nucleotides read TGCGCCAGCAGCTTGGGGACAGGGGCTTACAATCAGCCCCAGCATTTT.

V usage is TRBV7-8 and J usage is TRBJ1-4; D not certain. The germline gives CDR1 SGHVS, CDR2 FQNEAQ. The CDR3 length is 16 residues. V was trimmed by 5 bases and J by 6 bases, leaving 19 bases between them. The CDR3 DNA reads TGTGCCAGCAGCCGACATGGGGAACAGAGATATGAAAAACTGTTTTTT. Its translation: CASSRHGEQRYEKLFF.

This clonotype was seen more than once but under ten times. CDR3 nucleotides: TGTGCCAGCAGCGTGGATCAGCGATCCTACGAGCAGTACTTC. It translates to CASSVDQRSYEQYF. The rearrangement links TRBV9 to TRBJ2-7; D not certain. This CDR3 is 14 amino acids long. Per germline, CDR1 SGDLS and CDR2 YYNGEE. Trimming took 2 bases from V and 1 from J, leaving 10 bases between them.

The V and J genes are TRBV28 and TRBJ2-7; TRBD1 matches 8 bases. Per germline, CDR1 MDHEN and CDR2 SYDVKM. The CDR3 sequence is 16 residues long. V lost 5 bases and J lost 4; bases outside the gene matches: 13. CDR3 sequence reads: CASSNVRQGAKYEQYF. In DNA form, the CDR3 reads TGTGCCAGCAGTAACGTGAGGCAGGGGGCCAAGTACGAGCAGTACTTC.

A few counts support this clonotype. This rearrangement joins TRBV28 to TRBJ1-5; the match to TRBD1 covers 8 bases. This CDR3 region has 15 residues. The trim removed 3 bases at V and 6 bases at J, leaving 7 bases unmatched. The germline V gene encodes CDR1 MDHEN and CDR2 SYDVKM. Here the CDR3 reads CASSFQGAPPQPQHF. Written as DNA, the CDR3 is TGTGCCAGCAGTTTCCAGGGGGCGCCCCCTCAGCCCCAGCATTTT.

The chain carries TRBV20-1 and TRBJ1-1, with TRBD1 as a possible D gene (5 bases). This CDR3 contains 13 residues. The V and J ends lost 5 bases and 1 base respectively, with 11 bases between them. Germline CDR1 and CDR2: DFQATT and SNEGSKA (reference sequence). CDR3 region: CSAPDTGNTEAFF. The CDR3 DNA is TGCAGTGCTCCGGACACGGGGAACACTGAAGCTTTCTTT.

This clonotype was detected a few times. The chain couples TRBV12-3 or TRBV12-4 to TRBJ2-7; D remains unclear. This CDR3 region has 13 residues. The V end lost 2 bases, the J end lost 3 bases, and 8 bases lay between the germline ends. CDR3 DNA: TGTGCCAGCAGTTTAAACAGTTTCTACGAGCAGTACTTC. This sequence encodes CASSLNSFYEQYF.

This clonotype was detected only a few times. The rearrangement uses TRBV7-2 and TRBJ2-3; TRBD1 aligns across 9 bases. With 8 bases clipped from V and 0 bases from J, the junction kept 3 bases outside the gene matches. The CDR3 has 14 amino acids. The germline gives CDR1 SGHTA, CDR2 FQGNSA. The chain's CDR3 is CASRTGVSTDTQYF. The CDR3 coding sequence is TGTGCCAGCCGGACAGGGGTTAGCACAGATACGCAGTATTTT.

This chain connects TRBV12-3 or TRBV12-4 to TRBJ1-2; no firm D call. This CDR3 has 14 amino acids. Trimming took 4 bases from V and 2 from J, leaving 11 bases between them. The CDR3 here is CASSSGRHNYGYTF. The CDR3 DNA is TGTGCCAGCAGTTCTGGACGGCACAACTATGGCTACACCTTC.